This TCR beta chain was found in a study of blood T cell repertoires in COVID-19. Study context: Acute and convalescent COVID-19 samples came from the United States, Italy and Spain. The cDNA or gDNA used as material had been derived from T cells, B-cell-depleted T cells, or PBMCs.

This CDR3 region has 14 residues. From germline, CDR1 is SGHAT and CDR2 FQNNGV. Trimming took off 5 bases at V and 1 base at J, with 10 bases between the two ends. Original data processing: The assay estimated nucleated cells by amplifying reference gene primers. Assay: immunoSEQ multiplex PCR; the TCRdb copy retains only in-frame clones and omits some. The V and J calls and clone size come from that table; D and trimming were worked out from the DNA. The top ten clones hold approximately 6% of a sample with around 79,000 clones, 65% to 90% of them seen once. This clone was seen a single time. Source material: peripheral blood. The sequence derives from a woman in her sixties with acute or convalescent COVID-19. The chain recombines TRBV11-2 with TRBJ2-3; no clear D gene. CDR3 DNA: TGTGCCAGCAGCCCCTGGAGTGGCACAGATACGCAGTATTTT. Its protein is CASSPWSGTDTQYF. Filled out from reference TRBV11-2 and TRBJ2-3, the complete variable domain reads EAGVAQSPRYKIIEKRQSVAFWCNPISGHATLYWYQQILGQGPKLLIQFQNNGVVDDSQLPKDRFSAERLKGVDSTLKIQPAKLEDSAVYLCASSPWSGTDTQYFGPGTRLTVL.